Presented here are 20 T cell receptor beta chains from one specimen sequenced in a study of blood T cells in healthy people across ages. A J-beta primer mix and a sample-barcoded 5' primer were used in a second PCR of roughly 6 to 11 cycles. TCRdb reprocessed the 5' RACE reads with MiXCR, giving one entry per CDR3 protein. The sample shows roughly 700,000 distinct CDR3 sequences, approximately 25% of them seen only once. These records were also assigned to another study, of T cells of mothers and their children.

The source material was blood. These receptors came from a boy aged 5-17 years in good health.

On this clonotype itself: Its ends do not fully match the called genes, so a read error is possible. The chain has TRBV7-7 and TRBJ2-5, with D maybe TRBD1 (6 bases). This CDR3 spans 14 amino acids. In germline, CDR1 is SSHAT, CDR2 FNYEAQ (reference sequence). The CDR3 region has the DNA TGTGCTAGCAGCTCCCTGTCAGGGGAAGAGACCCAGTACTTC. Encoded protein: CASSSLSGEETQYF.

The rearrangement uses TRBV6-1 and TRBJ2-1; 10 bases line up with TRBD2. The ends lost 7 bases at V and 0 bases at J; junction bases unmatched: 12. This CDR3 has 18 amino acids. Looked up from germline, CDR1 is MNHNS and CDR2 is SASEGT. CDR3 protein: CASTGLADHLSSYNEQFF. The CDR3 DNA sequence: TGTGCCAGCACCGGACTAGCGGACCACCTTAGCTCCTACAATGAGCAGTTCTTC.

This chain connects TRBV7-3 to TRBJ2-1, with D perhaps given as TRBD1 or TRBD2 (5 bases each). The CDR3 is 15 amino acids. V lost 2 bases, J lost 7 bases, and 15 bases lay in between. Germline lookup yields CDR1 SGHTA and CDR2 FQGTGA. CDR3 in amino acids: CASSLQGWGYNEQFF. CDR3 nucleotides: TGTGCCAGCAGCTTACAGGGCTGGGGGTATAATGAGCAGTTCTTC.

The chain combines TRBV10-3 with TRBJ2-1, with D possibly being TRBD1 (6 bases). This CDR3 spans 13 amino acids. The germline V gene encodes CDR1 ENHRY and CDR2 SYGVKD. Trimming cost V 3 bases and J 8 bases, with 11 bases left between them. Here the CDR3 DNA reads TGTGCCATCAGTGACAGGGGTAGCTATGAGCAGTTCTTC. This codes for CAISDRGSYEQFF.

The chain couples TRBV5-1 to TRBJ2-2; possibly TRBD1 for D (6 bases). CDR1 is SGHRS and CDR2 is YFSETQ in the germline V gene. Trimming cost V 2 bases and J 7 bases, with 15 bases left between them. This CDR3 has 15 residues. CDR3 bases: TGCGCCAGCAGCTTAACAGGGACGGCGAGCGGGGAGCTGTTTTTT. It encodes CASSLTGTASGELFF.

This rearrangement joins TRBV14 to TRBJ2-3; D is uncertain. The DNA end is a closer match to TRBJ1-5, so the J assignment may be wrong. Germline V gene data show CDR1 as SGHDN and CDR2 as FVKESK. CDR3 length: 13 amino acids. The CDR3 bases are TGTGCCAGCAGCCAAGCGTCCTCCCCCACGCAGCATTTT. Translation gives CASSQASSPTQHF.

In this sample, this clonotype turned up a few times. The chain recombines TRBV7-9 with TRBJ2-3, with D unresolved. Germline loops: CDR1 SEHNR, CDR2 FQNEAQ (reference sequence). The CDR3 has 15 amino acids. The V and J ends lost 5 bases and 0 bases respectively, with 12 bases between them. The CDR3 coding sequence is TGTGCCAGCAGCCCCCCTGCGACTAGCACAGATACGCAGTATTTT. Encoded protein: CASSPPATSTDTQYF.

The table lists this clonotype with a few counts. V usage is TRBV7-9 and J usage is TRBJ2-5; D is perhaps TRBD2 (5 bases). The better agreement between TRBJ2-1 and the DNA end casts doubt on the J call. The CDR3 extends over 15 amino acids. The germline V gene encodes CDR1 SEHNR and CDR2 FQNEAQ (reference sequence). The CDR3 here is CASSSSPLAGNEQFF. For the CDR3, the DNA is TGTGCCAGCAGCTCCTCCCCCCTAGCTGGTAATGAGCAGTTCTTC.

The chain couples TRBV29-1 to TRBJ2-7, with a weak D call TRBD1 (5 bases). V was cut by 4 bases and J by 0 bases, with 7 bases left in between. Germline CDR1 reads SQVTM; CDR2 reads ANQGSEA. This CDR3 region has 12 residues. This CDR3 reads CSVVDSSYEQYF. DNA of the CDR3: TGCAGCGTTGTTGACAGCTCCTACGAGCAGTACTTC.

The rearrangement uses TRBV5-1 and TRBJ2-7; D unclear. Between the trimmed V and J ends, which lost 5 bases and 0 bases, there was a span of 12 bases. The CDR3 totals 14 residues. The V gene's germline CDR1 is SGHRS and CDR2 YFSETQ. The CDR3 region has the DNA TGCGCCAGCAGGGGTTTTGGCAGCTCCTACGAGCAGTACTTC. Translation: CASRGFGSSYEQYF.

V usage is TRBV29-1 and J usage is TRBJ2-7; 13 bases are shared with TRBD2. With V trimmed by 5 bases and J by 2 bases, 6 bases remained unmatched. The CDR3 covers 15 residues. The germline gives CDR1 SQVTM, CDR2 ANQGSEA. The CDR3 here is CSVIGLAGDPYEQYF. The CDR3 bases are TGCAGCGTTATTGGACTAGCGGGGGACCCCTACGAGCAGTACTTC.

J is TRBJ2-7 and V is TRBV19; 7 bases line up with TRBD1. Germline trimming cut 5 bases from V and 3 bases from J; bases unmatched to any gene: 10. The V gene's germline CDR1 is LNHDA and CDR2 SQIVND (reference sequence). The CDR3 has 15 residues. DNA of the CDR3: TGTGCCAGTAGTTCCCTTCCGGGACAGAGCTACGAGCAGTACTTC. This encodes CASSSLPGQSYEQYF.

V is TRBV29-1 and J is TRBJ2-7; a possible D gene is TRBD1 (6 bases). The CDR3 loop spans 12 amino acids. The V end was cut by 7 bases, the J end by 2 bases, with 12 bases between. Germline V gene data show CDR1 as SQVTM and CDR2 as ANQGSEA. The CDR3 coding sequence is TGCAGCGCCTGGACAGAGCCCTACGAGCAGTACTTC. Amino acid sequence: CSAWTEPYEQYF.

V usage is TRBV20-1 and J usage is TRBJ2-1; D possibly corresponds to TRBD2 (5 bases). CDR1 DFQATT and CDR2 SNEGSKA come from the germline V gene (reference sequence). The CDR3 runs to 15 residues. Trimming stripped 1 base from V and 0 bases from J, with 10 bases between. In DNA form, the CDR3 reads TGCAGTGCTAGAGTGGAGAGGGTCTCCTACAATGAGCAGTTCTTC. Translated, it gives CSARVERVSYNEQFF.

This clonotype was seen only a few times. The V and J genes are TRBV28 and TRBJ2-7, with D maybe TRBD2 (6 bases). Germline assignment: CDR1 MDHEN and CDR2 SYDVKM. This CDR3 has 13 residues. V was trimmed by 8 bases and J by 5 bases, leaving 16 bases between them. As DNA, the CDR3 is TGTGCCAGCCAGACTGGGGGGAATAACGAGCAGTACTTC. Translating gives CASQTGGNNEQYF.

This chain links TRBV7-9 with TRBJ2-5, with D possibly matching TRBD1 (6 bases). The CDR3 is 14 amino acids. Trimming took off 5 bases at V and 3 bases at J, with 13 bases between the two ends. Germline V CDR1 and CDR2: SEHNR, FQNEAQ (reference sequence). CDR3: CASSPPPGEETQYF. The CDR3 DNA follows: TGTGCCAGCAGCCCACCCCCAGGGGAAGAGACCCAGTACTTC.

The chain is built from TRBV3-1 and TRBJ2-5; TRBD2 aligns across 8 bases. CDR3 length: 16 residues. Germline lookup yields CDR1 LGHDT and CDR2 YNNKEL (reference sequence). Unmatched junction bases numbered 5, after V lost 0 bases and J lost 2 bases. In DNA, the CDR3 is TGTGCCAGCAGCCAAGATAGGAGCGGGGGACAAGAGACCCAGTACTTC. Translated, it gives CASSQDRSGGQETQYF.

The chain has TRBV4-3 and TRBJ2-5; D unresolved. Trimming took 3 bases from V and 7 from J, leaving 12 bases between them. The CDR3 consists of 13 residues. Germline values: CDR1 LGHNA, CDR2 YSLEER. The CDR3 protein is CASSQGPPGTQYF. The CDR3 DNA reads as TGCGCCAGCAGCCAGGGCCCCCCCGGGACCCAGTACTTC.

The chain couples TRBV15 to TRBJ1-5; maybe TRBD1 (5 bases). Between the trimmed V and J ends, which lost 3 bases and 7 bases, there was a span of 19 bases. This CDR3 region has 16 residues. The germline V gene encodes CDR1 LNHNV and CDR2 YYDKDF (reference sequence). CDR3 in amino acids: CATSRPTDGGGQPQHF. In DNA, the CDR3 is TGTGCCACCAGCAGGCCTACGGATGGGGGTGGCCAGCCCCAGCATTTT.

The J gene is TRBJ2-5, the V gene TRBV12-3 or TRBV12-4; 12 bases fit TRBD1. Trimming at V came to 5 bases and at J to 1 base, leaving 14 bases not matched to a gene. This CDR3 has 19 amino acids. DNA of the CDR3: TGTGCCAGCAGTGGGACACCGGGACAGGGGGCCACCTTCCAAGAGACCCAGTACTTC. Protein: CASSGTPGQGATFQETQYF.